Below, 20 T cell receptor beta chains from the same sample are listed, as sequenced in a study of blood T cell repertoires in COVID-19. Repertoires were generated with immunoSEQ multiplex PCR, while TCRdb's copy carries only in-frame clones and drops some. The data show 200,000 to 300,000 clones, 75% to 85% seen once. The sequenced sample consisted of PBMCs or T cells enriched from blood (not recorded which). The receptor source for this set is a woman between 45 and 65 years old with acute COVID-19.

The V gene is TRBV6-1, the J gene TRBJ1-2; TRBD1 matches at 12 bases. CDR1 and CDR2 (germline): MNHNS, SASEGT. V was clipped by 0 bases and J by 12 bases; unmatched bases: 8. The CDR3 has 15 residues. This CDR3 is CASSEAWGTGGLNTF. In DNA, the CDR3 is TGTGCCAGCAGTGAAGCTTGGGGGACAGGGGGCCTCAACACCTTC.

The V call is TRBV7-2, the J call TRBJ2-1, with a possible D match to TRBD2 (6 bases). The germline V and J ends were trimmed by 6 bases and 9 bases, with 24 bases remaining between them. Germline CDR1 SGHTA, CDR2 FQGNSA. CDR3 length equals 16 residues. This CDR3 reads CASSFTRDGRRGEQFF. CDR3 DNA sequence: TGTGCCAGCAGTTTCACCCGGGACGGGAGACGAGGTGAGCAGTTCTTC.

The gene calls are TRBV28 and TRBJ1-6, with TRBD1 matching over 7 bases. In germline, CDR1 is MDHEN, CDR2 SYDVKM. The junction had 16 bases not matched to a gene; V was cut back by 6 bases and J by 5 bases. This CDR3 comprises 18 residues. This CDR3 is CASRDGPRDRGHNSPLHF. The DNA of the CDR3 is TGTGCCAGCAGGGACGGACCCCGGGACAGAGGGCATAATTCACCCCTCCACTTT.

This clone was detected a few times. This rearrangement joins TRBV30 to TRBJ2-1; D may be TRBD1 (5 bases). CDR3 size: 14 residues. V lost 3 bases, J lost 0 bases, and 9 bases lay in between. Germline CDR1 and CDR2: GTSNPN and SVGIG (reference sequence). The CDR3 nucleotides read TGTGCCTGGAGCGCAGGGTACTCCTACAATGAGCAGTTCTTC. Amino acids: CAWSAGYSYNEQFF.

This chain links TRBV23-1 with TRBJ1-1; the D is unclear. TRBV23-1 carries the ORF label, with uncertain function. There are 15 residues in the CDR3. Trimming removed 3 bases at V and 0 bases at J, with 11 bases between. The CDR3 protein is CASSHKTALNTEAFF. The CDR3 DNA is TGCGCCAGCAGTCATAAAACAGCTCTGAACACTGAAGCTTTCTTT.

This clone appeared a few times. The chain couples TRBV25-1 to TRBJ2-2; a weak D match, TRBD2 (7 bases). The germline V gene encodes CDR1 MGHDK and CDR2 SYGVNS. The ends were cut back, 3 bases at V and 3 bases at J, with 14 bases in the middle. CDR3 size: 16 residues. CDR3 in amino acids: CASSDWVGGDTGELFF. DNA for the CDR3: TGTGCCAGCAGTGACTGGGTAGGGGGGGACACCGGGGAGCTGTTTTTT.

This clone appeared once. The rearrangement joins TRBV28 to TRBJ1-6, with a weak D call TRBD1 (5 bases). Per germline, CDR1 MDHEN and CDR2 SYDVKM. V was pared by 3 bases and J by 7 bases, with 16 bases between. The CDR3 contains 16 residues. CDR3 region: CASSFLGVGGNSPLHF. CDR3 coding DNA: TGTGCCAGCAGTTTTTTGGGGGTGGGAGGAAATTCACCCCTCCACTTT.

This sequence joins TRBV29-1 and TRBJ1-1; D may be TRBD1 (5 bases). This CDR3 region has 13 residues. Germline CDR1 SQVTM, CDR2 ANQGSEA. V was trimmed by 4 bases and J by 3 bases, leaving 12 bases between them. The CDR3 DNA reads TGCAGCGTTGGCGGGGCCAGATACACTGAAGCTTTCTTT. Translating gives CSVGGARYTEAFF. The variable domain in full, with the rest retrieved from reference TRBV29-1 and TRBJ1-1, is SAVISQKPSRDICQRGTSLTIQCQVDSQVTMMFWYRQQPGQSLTLIATANQGSEATYESGFVIDKFPISRPNLTFSTLTVSNMSPEDSSIYLCSVGGARYTEAFFGQGTRLTVV.

This clone appeared a few times. The rearrangement links TRBV13 to TRBJ1-2, with D uncertain. With 5 bases removed from V and 3 bases from J, the gap between germline ends came to 25 bases. CDR1 and CDR2 (germline): PRHDT, FYEKMQ (reference sequence). This CDR3 is built from 18 residues. The CDR3 DNA reads as TGTGCCAGCAGCGTCATTGGGCGGGATCCCACTAACGACTATGGCTACACCTTC. Protein sequence: CASSVIGRDPTNDYGYTF. Full variable domain (remainder filled in from reference TRBV13 and TRBJ1-2): AAGVIQSPRHLIKEKRETATLKCYPIPRHDTVYWYQQGPGQDPQFLISFYEKMQSDKGSIPDRFSAQQFSDYHSELNMSSLELGDSALYFCASSVIGRDPTNDYGYTFGSGTRLTVV.

V usage is TRBV5-1 and J usage is TRBJ1-4, with no clear D. The germline V gene encodes CDR1 SGHRS and CDR2 YFSETQ. V lost 4 bases, J lost 0 bases, and 10 bases lay in between. CDR3 length: 15 amino acids. For the CDR3, the DNA is TGCGCCAGCAGCATGACGGCGGCAACTAATGAAAAACTGTTTTTT. This gives the protein CASSMTAATNEKLFF.

The chain uses TRBV5-5 and TRBJ1-5, with 8 bases matching TRBD1. The CDR3 loop spans 15 amino acids. Germline V gene sequence: CDR1 SGHKS, CDR2 YYEKEE (reference sequence). The J segment lost 3 bases and the V segment lost 4 bases, leaving 6 bases of the junction unmatched. CDR3 sequence reads: CASSLGQENNQPQHF. DNA of the CDR3: TGTGCCAGCAGCCTGGGACAGGAGAACAATCAGCCCCAGCATTTT.

J is TRBJ1-4 and V is TRBV27, with a possible D match to TRBD1 (5 bases). The germline V gene encodes CDR1 MNHEY and CDR2 SMNVEV (reference sequence). The CDR3 is 14 residues long. Trimming shortened V by 5 bases and J by 5 bases, and 12 bases separated the two germline ends. CDR3 nucleotides: TGTGCCAGCAGTCCCTACGGGGGAAATGAAAAACTGTTTTTT. Protein sequence: CASSPYGGNEKLFF.

The chain joins TRBV30 to TRBJ1-6; 7 bases line up with TRBD1. Germline assignment: CDR1 GTSNPN and CDR2 SVGIG (reference sequence). V was pared by 6 bases and J by 8 bases, with 16 bases of the junction left unmatched. This CDR3 is built from 16 residues. The CDR3 coding sequence is TGTGCCTGCTCGGGGAACAGGGGAAATTGGGATTCACCCCTCCACTTT. This sequence encodes CACSGNRGNWDSPLHF.

V is TRBV19 and J is TRBJ2-1; 9 bases are shared with TRBD1. Germline V lookup: CDR1 LNHDA, CDR2 SQIVND (reference sequence). The CDR3 spans 17 residues. With V trimmed by 3 bases and J by 5 bases, 11 bases remained unmatched. DNA of the CDR3: TGTGCCAGTAGTATGGGGACCGGGACAGGGACAAACAATGAGCAGTTCTTC. It yields the protein CASSMGTGTGTNNEQFF.

This chain joins TRBV6-2 or TRBV6-3 and TRBJ2-7; a weak D match, TRBD1 (6 bases). Germline CDR1 reads MNHEY; CDR2 reads SVGEGT. V was shortened by 4 bases and J by 3 bases, with 10 bases between the two germline ends. This CDR3 is built from 13 residues. The CDR3, as DNA: TGTGCCAGCAGTTTAAGGGGGAGCTACGAGCAGTACTTC. Protein sequence: CASSLRGSYEQYF.

The chain joins TRBV5-1 to TRBJ1-2, with 9 bases aligning to TRBD1. V was clipped by 3 bases and J by 8 bases; unmatched bases: 5. This CDR3 region has 13 residues. CDR1 and CDR2 (germline): SGHRS, YFSETQ. CDR3 bases: TGCGCCAGCAGCTCACAGGGGGCGGTAGGCTACACCTTC. Amino acids: CASSSQGAVGYTF.

The chain employs TRBV12-5 and TRBJ1-2; D is ambiguous. The CDR3 length is 12 residues. V dropped 2 bases and J dropped 7 bases, with 8 bases sitting between them. Per the germline V gene, CDR1 is LGHNT and CDR2 is FRNRAP. The CDR3 region is CASGLYGSGYTF. In DNA form, the CDR3 reads TGTGCTAGTGGTTTGTACGGTTCTGGCTACACCTTC.

A note on this clone: Germline is not matched at one junction end, which may reflect a read error. This chain connects TRBV6-1 to TRBJ1-3, with a tentative D call TRBD1 (6 bases). This CDR3 has 15 residues. The V gene's germline CDR1 is MNHNS and CDR2 SASEGT. The CDR3 is CASREATGYGNTIYF. CDR3 in DNA: TGTGCCAGCAGGGAAGCAACAGGGTATGGAAACACCATATATTTT.

V and J are TRBV5-1 and TRBJ1-5; tentatively, D is TRBD1 (5 bases). The length of the CDR3 is 15 residues. V was clipped by 4 bases and J by 4 bases, with 15 bases between them. CDR1 is SGHRS and CDR2 is YFSETQ in the germline V gene. CDR3 DNA: TGCGCCAGCAGCCCAACCGGGACTGAAAATCAGCCCCAGCATTTT. The encoded protein is CASSPTGTENQPQHF.

The chain employs TRBV7-2 and TRBJ1-4; D is unclear. The V end was cut by 2 bases, the J end by 8 bases, with 9 bases between. Germline V gene lookup returns CDR1 SGHTA and CDR2 FQGNSA. The CDR3 is 13 amino acids. CDR3 DNA: TGTGCCAGCAGCTTATGGAGCGGCGAAAAACTGTTTTTT. Encoded protein: CASSLWSGEKLFF.